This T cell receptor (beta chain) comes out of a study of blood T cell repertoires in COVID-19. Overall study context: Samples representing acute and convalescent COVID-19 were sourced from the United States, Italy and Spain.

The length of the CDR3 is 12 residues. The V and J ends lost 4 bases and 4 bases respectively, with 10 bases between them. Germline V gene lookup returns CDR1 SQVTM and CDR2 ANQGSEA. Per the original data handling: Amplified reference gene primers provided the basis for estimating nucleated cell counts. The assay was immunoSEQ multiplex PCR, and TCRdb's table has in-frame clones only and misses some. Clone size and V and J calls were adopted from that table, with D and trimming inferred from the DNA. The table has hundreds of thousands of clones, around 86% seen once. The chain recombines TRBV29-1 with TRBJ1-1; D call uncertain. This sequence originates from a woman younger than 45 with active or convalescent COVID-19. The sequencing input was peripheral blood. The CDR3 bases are TGCAGCGTTGTGGACGGGATCACTGAAGCTTTCTTT. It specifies CSVVDGITEAFF.